This entry is about one T cell receptor (beta chain). Each sample's cDNA came from eight separate reactions. Using TCRalpha and TCRbeta cDNA, the researchers carried out two nested PCRs that lasted approximately 16 and 10 cycles. TCRdb re-called the 5' RACE reads; every CDR3 protein appears as one record, without DNA. Found here are a few hundred thousand distinct CDR3 sequences; the top ten clones hold just over 2.5%. This record belongs to a study of monozygotic twins with inflammatory bowel disease. This CDR3 spans 19 amino acids. Germline V gene data show CDR1 as KGHDR and CDR2 as SFDVKD. The sample was blood. V and J are TRBV24-1 and TRBJ2-1; TCRdb designates TRBD2, a call that cannot be tested without DNA. The source is a human donor with ulcerative colitis or Crohn's disease, or a healthy co-twin of an affected twin (not recorded which). The CDR3 sequence is CATSDPPGLAGASYNEQFF.